This TCR beta chain was sequenced in a study of T cell changes during pregnancy in multiple sclerosis. V was shortened by 2 bases and J by 1 base, with 10 bases between the two germline ends. CDR1 SGHTA and CDR2 FQGTGA come from the germline V gene. This CDR3 spans 15 amino acids. Here immunoSEQ multiplex PCR was the method, and the copy in TCRdb shows in-frame clones only, minus some. The repertoire consists of 22,000 or so clones, with roughly 92% occurring once and the leading ten covering around 0.63%. The chain couples TRBV7-3 to TRBJ2-3; D is possibly TRBD2 (6 bases). This receptor was taken from a female donor in good health, enrolled as a control in a pregnancy study. Sequencing used CD4+ T cells from peripheral blood mononuclear cells, obtained after pregnancy. CDR3 sequence reads: CASSLGGQGTDTQYF. DNA for the CDR3: TGTGCCAGCAGCTTAGGAGGGCAGGGCACAGATACGCAGTATTTT.